The 2 T cell receptor beta chains below were found in one sample sequenced in a study of response to subunit inactivated influenza vaccine. TCRdb reprocessed the RT-PCR reads via MiXCR and lists one record per CDR3 protein. The sample yields about 150,000 distinct CDR3 sequences, around 11% seen once. The source was CD8+ T cells sorted from PBMCs, collected less than 25 months after vaccination. Every receptor here comes from a man aged 50 to 75 who received an inactivated influenza vaccine.

Comments on this clonotype: A junction end diverges from the germline sequence, so it may reflect a read error. V and J are TRBV18 and TRBJ2-7; D may correspond to TRBD1 or TRBD2 (5 bases each). The CDR3 covers 14 residues. The germline CDR1 and CDR2 sequences are KGHSH and LQKENI. As DNA, the CDR3 is TGTGCCTGCTCACTGACCGGGACCTACGACGAGCAGTACTTC. Translated: CACSLTGTYDEQYF.

The sample holds many counts of this clonotype. The CDR3 loop reads CASSYGRKVEQFF. In DNA, the CDR3 is TGTGCCAGCAGTTACGGGAGGAAGGTTGAGCAGTTCTTC. This rearrangement joins TRBV6-6 to TRBJ2-1; D may be TRBD2 (6 bases). Trimming cost V 2 bases and J 9 bases, with 11 bases left between them. Germline-derived CDR1 and CDR2 are MNHNY and SVGAGI (reference sequence). The length of the CDR3 is 13 residues.